Each of the 29 T cell receptor beta chains below was sequenced from the same sample in a study of siplizumab effects on memory and regulatory T cells. Data came from immunoSEQ multiplex PCR; TCRdb stores just in-frame clones and leaves some out. The repertoire has some 100,000 clones, around 90% of them found once; the top ten carry around 0.73%. Sequencing was carried out using Tregs sorted from blood. These receptors all come from a human donor in good health.

This chain links TRBV6-5 with TRBJ2-7, with 10 bases fitting TRBD1. With 6 bases clipped from V and 4 bases from J, the junction kept 9 bases outside the gene matches. CDR3 size: 15 residues. In germline, CDR1 is MNHEY, CDR2 SVGAGI. The CDR3 DNA reads as TGTGCCAGCAGCGCCGGGACAGGGGCGACTTACGAGCAGTACTTC. It codes for CASSAGTGATYEQYF.

The CDR3 here is CASSLEGATNTEAFF. The DNA of the CDR3 is TGCGCCAGCAGCTTGGAAGGGGCTACGAACACTGAAGCTTTCTTT. This chain uses TRBV5-1 with TRBJ1-1, with a tentative D call TRBD1 (5 bases). Trimming shortened V by 0 bases and J by 1 base, and 10 bases separated the two germline ends. The CDR3 length is 15 residues. Germline CDR1 reads SGHRS; CDR2 reads YFSETQ.

The V call is TRBV9, the J call TRBJ2-1; 7 bases are shared with TRBD2. The germline gives CDR1 SGDLS, CDR2 YYNGEE. This CDR3 comprises 17 residues. Trimming took 0 bases from V and 6 from J; bases not matched to a gene: 12. The CDR3 DNA reads as TGTGCCAGCAGCGTAGTGGCTAGCGGCGCTCAGGCCAATGAGCAGTTCTTC. It yields the protein CASSVVASGAQANEQFF.

The chain uses TRBV5-1 and TRBJ2-7; TRBD2 matches 8 bases. CDR1 is SGHRS and CDR2 is YFSETQ in the germline V gene. Losses at the gene ends were 4 bases for V and 6 bases for J; bases not matched to a gene: 9. This CDR3 has 14 residues. The CDR3 loop is CASSISGIGSEQYF. The CDR3 bases are TGCGCCAGCAGCATTAGCGGGATAGGGTCCGAGCAGTACTTC. Using reference TRBV5-1 and TRBJ2-7 for the parts outside the CDR3, the full variable domain is KAGVTQTPRYLIKTRGQQVTLSCSPISGHRSVSWYQQTPGQGLQFLFEYFSETQRNKGNFPGRFSGRQFSNSRSEMNVSTLELGDSALYLCASSISGIGSEQYFGPGTRLTVT.

The J gene is TRBJ2-3, the V gene TRBV7-9, with D possibly TRBD2 on 6 matching bases. Germline CDR1 is SEHNR and CDR2 is FQNEAQ (reference sequence). Trimming left V 5 bases short and J 8 bases short, with 11 bases between. The CDR3 sequence is 12 residues long. The CDR3 protein is CASSHPGGTQYF. The CDR3 DNA reads as TGTGCCAGCAGCCACCCCGGGGGTACGCAGTATTTT.

This chain links TRBV7-2 with TRBJ1-5; TRBD1 matches at 9 bases. This CDR3 has 13 residues. The germline gives CDR1 SGHTA, CDR2 FQGNSA. The V gene end was trimmed by 5 bases and the J gene end by 14 bases; junction bases not matched to a gene: 10. CDR3 nucleotides: TGTGCCAGCAGCACGCTAAACAGGGGGCTTAAGCATTTT. This translates into CASSTLNRGLKHF.

The chain is built from TRBV5-1 and TRBJ2-5; 10 bases align to TRBD2. Losses at the gene ends were 5 bases for V and 3 bases for J; bases not matched to a gene: 1. The germline V gene has CDR1 SGHRS and CDR2 YFSETQ. The CDR3 has 13 residues. Here the CDR3 DNA reads TGCGCCAGCAGTACTAGCGGGGAAGAGACCCAGTACTTC. Protein: CASSTSGEETQYF.

The chain is built from TRBV6-5 and TRBJ2-5; 7 bases line up with TRBD1. Losses at the gene ends were 0 bases for V and 6 bases for J; bases not matched to a gene: 7. The CDR3 is made up of 15 amino acids. CDR1 is MNHEY, CDR2 SVGAGI, per germline. This CDR3 is CASSYSKGARKTQYF. CDR3 nucleotide sequence: TGTGCCAGCAGTTACTCAAAGGGGGCGAGGAAGACCCAGTACTTC.

This chain connects TRBV5-1 to TRBJ2-1; 14 positions match TRBD2. The CDR3 totals 14 residues. The germline gives CDR1 SGHRS, CDR2 YFSETQ. J gave up 9 bases and V 4 bases, and 3 bases lay outside the gene matches. For the CDR3, the DNA is TGCGCCAGCAGCCGACTAGCGGGAGGGGGTGAGCAGTTCTTC. Amino acids: CASSRLAGGGEQFF.

The V and J genes are TRBV9 and TRBJ2-7; 15 bases are a match to TRBD2. Germline V CDR1 and CDR2: SGDLS, YYNGEE. Trimming removed 4 bases from V and 4 bases from J; junction bases left unmatched: 6. CDR3 length: 16 amino acids. Written as DNA, the CDR3 is TGTGCCAGCAGCTACCACGGGACTAGCGGGGGGTACGAGCAGTACTTC. It yields the protein CASSYHGTSGGYEQYF.

The chain is built from TRBV7-2 and TRBJ1-2; D may be TRBD1 (5 bases). V shed 1 base and J shed 6 bases, with 12 bases lying between them. This CDR3 contains 14 residues. Per the germline V gene, CDR1 is SGHTA and CDR2 is FQGNSA. CDR3 amino acids: CASSLDRDAHGYTF. The CDR3 DNA reads TGTGCCAGCAGCTTAGATAGGGACGCCCATGGCTACACCTTC.

This sequence joins TRBV28 and TRBJ2-1; D is perhaps TRBD2 (5 bases). The CDR3 has 15 residues. Germline V gene lookup returns CDR1 MDHEN and CDR2 SYDVKM. Deletions cut 3 bases from V and 4 bases from J, with 13 bases between. CDR3 in DNA: TGTGCCAGCAGTTTGGTGGCGGGCCTTTACAATGAGCAGTTCTTC. Its translation is CASSLVAGLYNEQFF.

This rearrangement joins TRBV9 to TRBJ1-3; possible D gene TRBD1, 5 bases. This CDR3 has 15 residues. V lost 4 bases to trimming and J lost 0 bases, with 11 bases between them. Germline values: CDR1 SGDLS, CDR2 YYNGEE. In DNA, the CDR3 is TGTGCCAGCAGCCTCGACAGCCACTCTGGAAACACCATATATTTT. This gives the protein CASSLDSHSGNTIYF.

V and J are TRBV5-1 and TRBJ2-2; possibly TRBD2 for D (5 bases). The germline gives CDR1 SGHRS, CDR2 YFSETQ. V gave up 0 bases and J gave up 1 base, with 7 bases separating them. The CDR3 sequence is 15 residues long. The CDR3 DNA sequence: TGCGCCAGCAGCTTGGGACTAAGGAACACCGGGGAGCTGTTTTTT. It specifies CASSLGLRNTGELFF.

For this clone: No DNA is shown, since the ends of the CDR3 on it are uncertain; the CDR3 is the one TCRdb lists. V usage is TRBV7-9 and J usage is TRBJ2-3; the table gives TRBD2 as D, unverified against the DNA. The CDR3 comprises 17 residues, both ends counted. Germline V lookup: CDR1 SEHNR, CDR2 FQNEAQ (reference sequence). CDR3 protein: CASSLAVASGSPRGEYF.

The chain combines TRBV7-8 with TRBJ2-5; D possibly corresponds to TRBD2 (7 bases). V was cut by 5 bases and J by 3 bases, with 13 bases left in between. CDR3 length: 14 amino acids. CDR1 is SGHVS, CDR2 FQNEAQ, per germline. The CDR3 protein is CASSRWEGEETQYF. CDR3 bases: TGTGCCAGCAGCCGGTGGGAGGGGGAAGAGACCCAGTACTTC.

This clone was recorded a few times. The V call is TRBV10-3, the J call TRBJ1-1, with D maybe TRBD1 (5 bases). Looked up from germline, CDR1 is ENHRY and CDR2 is SYGVKD. V lost 2 bases, J lost 1 base, and 5 bases lay in between. CDR3 length equals 13 residues. For the CDR3, the DNA is TGTGCCATCAGTGAGGGACAGAACACTGAAGCTTTCTTT. Translating gives CAISEGQNTEAFF.

The rearrangement links TRBV11-2 to TRBJ2-7; D gene uncertain. V lost 5 bases and J 0 bases, leaving 14 bases between the germline ends. Germline loops: CDR1 SGHAT, CDR2 FQNNGV. This CDR3 contains 15 residues. The CDR3 sequence: CASSQLLWSSYEQYF. As DNA, the CDR3 is TGTGCCAGCAGCCAACTCTTGTGGTCCTCCTACGAGCAGTACTTC.

The genes are TRBV28 and TRBJ1-2; D not certain. Germline CDR1 reads MDHEN; CDR2 reads SYDVKM. The CDR3 is 13 amino acids. Trimming took 5 bases from V and 8 from J, leaving 15 bases between them. CDR3 in DNA: TGTGCCAGCAGTACCCGGACTTTTGAGGGCTACACCTTC. Protein: CASSTRTFEGYTF.

This chain connects TRBV6-5 to TRBJ2-7; TRBD2 matches at 9 bases. Germline trimming cut 4 bases from V and 5 bases from J; bases unmatched to any gene: 9. CDR1 MNHEY and CDR2 SVGAGI come from the germline V gene. This CDR3 has 15 residues. CDR3 in amino acids: CASSSLDSGRNEQYF. As DNA, the CDR3 is TGTGCCAGCAGTTCCCTGGATAGCGGGAGAAACGAGCAGTACTTC.

The rearrangement links TRBV19 to TRBJ1-3, with TRBD1 matching over 7 bases. From germline, CDR1 is LNHDA and CDR2 SQIVND (reference sequence). The CDR3 runs 14 residues. V lost 4 bases to trimming and J lost 2 bases; unmatched junction nucleotides: 2. The CDR3: CASSKGTAGNTIYF. The CDR3 DNA is TGTGCCAGTAGTAAAGGGACAGCTGGAAACACCATATATTTT.

V gene TRBV7-9 combines with J gene TRBJ2-1; D possibly uses TRBD1 or TRBD2 (5 bases each). Germline V gene data show CDR1 as SEHNR and CDR2 as FQNEAQ (reference sequence). The CDR3 totals 12 residues. The ends were cut back, 8 bases at V and 6 bases at J, with 11 bases in the middle. The CDR3 protein is CASGTGRNEQFF. CDR3 nucleotides: TGTGCCAGCGGGACGGGGCGCAATGAGCAGTTCTTC.

The chain recombines TRBV20-1 with TRBJ2-3; 7 bases are shared with TRBD2. V gave up 7 bases and J gave up 4 bases; unmatched junction bases: 2. CDR1 is DFQATT and CDR2 is SNEGSKA in the germline V gene (reference sequence). The CDR3 loop spans 11 amino acids. As DNA, the CDR3 is TGCAGTGGGGAGGGCGCAGATACGCAGTATTTT. Translating gives CSGEGADTQYF.

This chain joins TRBV19 and TRBJ2-7; 8 positions match TRBD2. This CDR3 region has 16 residues. CDR1 LNHDA and CDR2 SQIVND come from the germline V gene (reference sequence). Trimming removed 3 bases from V and 2 bases from J; junction bases left unmatched: 9. The CDR3 sequence is CASSILIRGRPYEQYF. The CDR3 coding sequence is TGTGCCAGTAGTATTCTAATTCGCGGGAGGCCCTACGAGCAGTACTTC.

The rearrangement uses TRBV5-1 and TRBJ2-5; D is ambiguous. Deletions cut 0 bases from V and 5 bases from J, with 11 bases between. The CDR3 contains 14 residues. The V gene's germline CDR1 is SGHRS and CDR2 YFSETQ. CDR3 in amino acids: CASSLGSQGETQYF. The CDR3 DNA is TGCGCCAGCAGCTTGGGCAGCCAAGGGGAGACCCAGTACTTC.

J is TRBJ1-2 and V is TRBV6-1; tentatively, D is TRBD1 (5 bases). Trimming removed 3 bases at V and 7 bases at J, with 18 bases between. This CDR3 is 15 amino acids long. Germline CDR1 reads MNHNS; CDR2 reads SASEGT. The CDR3 sequence: CASSDRRTWYRGYTF. For the CDR3, the DNA is TGTGCCAGCAGTGACCGCCGGACATGGTATCGTGGCTACACCTTC.

The genes are TRBV7-2 and TRBJ2-1; TRBD2 matches at 8 bases. The germline V gene encodes CDR1 SGHTA and CDR2 FQGNSA. This CDR3 has 16 amino acids. With 3 bases clipped from V and 4 bases from J, the junction kept 8 bases outside the gene matches. The CDR3 coding sequence is TGTGCCAGCAGCTTGATAGCGGGACCCAATTACAATGAGCAGTTCTTC. Residues: CASSLIAGPNYNEQFF.

The chain has TRBV19 and TRBJ2-5; D remains ambiguous. From germline, CDR1 is LNHDA and CDR2 SQIVND (reference sequence). Trimming removed 3 bases from V and 1 base from J, with 9 bases in between. This CDR3 spans 14 amino acids. The CDR3 DNA sequence: TGTGCCAGTAGTATTTACGGCTTCCAAGAGACCCAGTACTTC. This translates into CASSIYGFQETQYF.

The table lists this clone with a count of one. V is TRBV5-1 and J is TRBJ2-2; D is possibly TRBD1 (5 bases). Per germline, CDR1 SGHRS and CDR2 YFSETQ. Trimming removed 4 bases at V and 5 bases at J, with 12 bases between. The CDR3 sequence is 14 residues long. DNA of the CDR3: TGCGCCAGCAGCCCAGGGTTAGGAACCGGGGAGCTGTTTTTT. It yields the protein CASSPGLGTGELFF.